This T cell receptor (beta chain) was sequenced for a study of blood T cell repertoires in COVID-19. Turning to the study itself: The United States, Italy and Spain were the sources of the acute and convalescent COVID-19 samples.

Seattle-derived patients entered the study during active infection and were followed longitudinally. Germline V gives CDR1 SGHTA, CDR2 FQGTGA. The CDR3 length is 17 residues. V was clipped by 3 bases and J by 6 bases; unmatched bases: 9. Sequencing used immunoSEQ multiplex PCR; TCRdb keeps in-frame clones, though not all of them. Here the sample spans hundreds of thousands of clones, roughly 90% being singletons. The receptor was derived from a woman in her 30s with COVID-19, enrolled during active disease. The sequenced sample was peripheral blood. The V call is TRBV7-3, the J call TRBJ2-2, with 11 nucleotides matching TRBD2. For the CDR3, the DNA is TGTGCCAGCAGCTTTAGCGGGAGGGCCGAGGCCCCCGGGGAGCTGTTTTTT. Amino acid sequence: CASSFSGRAEAPGELFF.